The 18 T cell receptor beta chains given below trace back to one sample, sequenced in a study of beta chain features in type 1 diabetes. The entirety of the isolated RNA underwent reverse transcription, so expressed TCRB transcripts were sequenced. Clones were read by immunoSEQ multiplex PCR, and TCRdb kept only the in-frame ones, dropping some. The sample carries about 470,000 clones, 30% recorded once. The material sequenced was naive CD4+ T cells from blood. The receptors come from a man between 18 and 29 years old in good health.

The chain uses TRBV18 and TRBJ2-7; the D gene is possibly TRBD1 (5 bases). Germline values: CDR1 KGHSH, CDR2 LQKENI. V was trimmed by 3 bases and J by 0 bases, leaving 9 bases between them. The CDR3 is 14 residues long. The CDR3 reads CASSPGQVSYEQYF. CDR3 DNA: TGTGCCAGCTCACCCGGACAAGTCTCCTACGAGCAGTACTTC. Combining the CDR3 with reference TRBV18 and TRBJ2-7 gives the whole variable domain NAGVMQNPRHLVRRRGQEARLRCSPMKGHSHVYWYRQLPEEGLKFMVYLQKENIIDESGMPKERFSAEFPKEGPSILRIQQVVRGDSAAYFCASSPGQVSYEQYFGPGTRLTVT.

The V gene is TRBV30, the J gene TRBJ2-3; maybe TRBD2 (6 bases). In germline, CDR1 is GTSNPN, CDR2 SVGIG (reference sequence). V shed 2 bases and J shed 2 bases, with 17 bases lying between them. CDR3 length: 16 residues. The CDR3: CAWSLLEGGITDTQYF. The CDR3 bases are TGTGCCTGGAGTCTTCTCGAGGGAGGCATCACAGATACGCAGTATTTT.

This chain uses TRBV9 with TRBJ2-7, with 9 bases that match TRBD2. Trimming took 4 bases from V and 6 from J; bases not matched to a gene: 11. CDR1 SGDLS and CDR2 YYNGEE come from the germline V gene. CDR3 length: 15 amino acids. CDR3 DNA sequence: TGTGCCAGCAGCCCCCGGGTAGCGGGAGTCCGCGAGCAGTACTTC. It yields the protein CASSPRVAGVREQYF.

This chain connects TRBV5-1 to TRBJ2-5; no firm D call. CDR1 and CDR2 from the germline V gene are SGHRS and YFSETQ. There are 13 residues in the CDR3. The V gene lost 4 bases and the J gene lost 2 bases, with 9 bases spanning the gap. CDR3 region: CASSQNWQETQYF. The CDR3 nucleotides read TGCGCCAGCAGCCAAAACTGGCAAGAGACCCAGTACTTC.

This clone was seen a few times. The J gene is TRBJ2-4, the V gene TRBV9; 9 bases align to TRBD1. CDR1 is SGDLS and CDR2 is YYNGEE in the germline V gene. Trimming cost V 4 bases and J 2 bases; bases outside gene matches: 10. The CDR3 contains 17 residues. The CDR3 sequence: CASSPRIGTGSKNIQYF. CDR3 sequence (DNA): TGTGCCAGCAGCCCCCGGATTGGGACAGGGTCCAAAAACATTCAGTACTTC.

V is TRBV19 and J is TRBJ2-4; D ambiguous. This CDR3 has 11 residues. The germline V gene has CDR1 LNHDA and CDR2 SQIVND (reference sequence). V lost 5 bases and J 15 bases, leaving 14 bases between the germline ends. The CDR3 region is CASSSGLTRYF. In DNA, the CDR3 is TGTGCCAGTAGTTCGGGCCTTACGAGGTACTTC.

In this sample, this clone turned up a few times. The rearrangement uses TRBV7-2 and TRBJ2-1; D call uncertain. The CDR3 covers 14 residues. Trimming removed 5 bases from V and 2 bases from J, with 10 bases in between. CDR1 SGHTA and CDR2 FQGNSA come from the germline V gene. CDR3 residues: CASSAHGPYNEQFF. The CDR3 DNA follows: TGTGCCAGCAGCGCCCACGGTCCCTACAATGAGCAGTTCTTC.

This clone has just a few counts. The chain links TRBV30 to TRBJ2-5; possibly TRBD2 for D (5 bases). Trimming removed 4 bases from V and 5 bases from J, with 14 bases in between. The CDR3 spans 13 residues. Germline values: CDR1 GTSNPN, CDR2 SVGIG (reference sequence). The CDR3 DNA sequence: TGTGCCTGGAAGCGGCAGAATGTTGAGACCCAGTACTTC. The encoded protein is CAWKRQNVETQYF. Full variable domain (remainder filled in from reference TRBV30 and TRBJ2-5): SQTIHQWPATLVQPVGSPLSLECTVEGTSNPNLYWYRQAAGRGLQLLFYSVGIGQISSEVPQNLSASRPQDRQFILSSKKLLLSDSGFYLCAWKRQNVETQYFGPGTRLLVL.

The chain couples TRBV4-3 to TRBJ2-1; D is possibly TRBD2 (6 bases). Trimming removed 1 base at V and 3 bases at J, with 16 bases between. Germline CDR1 is LGHNA and CDR2 is YSLEER. This CDR3 has 17 amino acids. For the CDR3, the DNA is TGCGCCAGCAGCCAAGGGGTTAGGACTACAAACTACAATGAGCAGTTCTTC. This translates into CASSQGVRTTNYNEQFF.

J is TRBJ2-5 and V is TRBV25-1; no clear D gene. The CDR3 sequence is 11 residues long. V dropped 7 bases and J dropped 3 bases, with 6 bases sitting between them. Germline-derived CDR1 and CDR2 are MGHDK and SYGVNS. Written as DNA, the CDR3 is TGTGCCAGCACATCGGAAGAGACCCAGTACTTC. It codes for CASTSEETQYF.

The J gene is TRBJ2-1, the V gene TRBV29-1; a weak D match, TRBD2 (6 bases). Germline V CDR1 and CDR2: SQVTM, ANQGSEA. The CDR3 loop spans 12 amino acids. V lost 4 bases and J 10 bases, leaving 14 bases between the germline ends. CDR3 DNA: TGCAGCGTTGGGGGAACTAGCAGGGAGCAGTTCTTC. This codes for CSVGGTSREQFF.

This clone was detected a few times. V is TRBV4-1 and J is TRBJ2-7; 7 positions agree with TRBD1. Germline V gene lookup returns CDR1 MGHRA and CDR2 YSYEKL. This CDR3 has 16 residues. Trimming took 4 bases from V and 0 from J; bases not matched to a gene: 9. The CDR3 region is CASSLADRASSYEQYF. CDR3 DNA sequence: TGCGCCAGCAGCCTCGCCGACAGGGCGAGCTCCTACGAGCAGTACTTC.

As regards this clone: Other DNA sequences in this sample translate to the same CDR3. CDR3 in amino acids: CAWSVLSNQPQHF. The CDR3 DNA sequence: TGTGCCTGGAGTGTACTTAGCAATCAGCCCCAGCATTTT. The chain is built from TRBV30 and TRBJ1-5; D uncertain. Trimming cost V 0 bases and J 0 bases, with 3 bases left between them. Germline V gene lookup returns CDR1 GTSNPN and CDR2 SVGIG (reference sequence). The CDR3 is made up of 13 amino acids. Using reference TRBV30 and TRBJ1-5 for the parts outside the CDR3, the full variable domain is SQTIHQWPATLVQPVGSPLSLECTVEGTSNPNLYWYRQAAGRGLQLLFYSVGIGQISSEVPQNLSASRPQDRQFILSSKKLLLSDSGFYLCAWSVLSNQPQHFGDGTRLSIL.

The chain recombines TRBV29-1 with TRBJ2-1; 8 positions agree with TRBD1. CDR1 and CDR2 from the germline V gene are SQVTM and ANQGSEA. The CDR3 extends over 16 amino acids. The V segment lost 3 bases and the J segment 4 bases; nucleotides outside the gene matches: 11. The CDR3 DNA is TGCAGCGTTGACAGGGGGCAAGTTGTATCATACAATGAGCAGTTCTTC. It yields the protein CSVDRGQVVSYNEQFF.

This clone was seen only a few times. V is TRBV11-2 and J is TRBJ2-7; the match to TRBD1 covers 8 bases. After removal of 1 base from V and 8 bases from J, the junction contained 4 bases not matched to a gene. Germline CDR1 reads SGHAT; CDR2 reads FQNNGV. The CDR3 spans 13 residues. CDR3 sequence: CASSLARTGQQYF. The CDR3 DNA reads TGTGCCAGCAGCTTAGCCAGGACAGGGCAGCAGTACTTC.

The chain is built from TRBV14 and TRBJ2-7; D is ambiguous. Trimming shortened V by 4 bases and J by 2 bases, and 12 bases separated the two germline ends. Germline CDR1 SGHDN, CDR2 FVKESK. CDR3 size: 14 residues. The chain's CDR3 is CASSPAGLPYEQYF. In DNA form, the CDR3 reads TGTGCCAGCAGCCCCGCCGGGCTCCCCTACGAGCAGTACTTC. Looking up the rest from reference TRBV14 and TRBJ2-7 gives the full variable domain: EAGVTQFPSHSVIEKGQTVTLRCDPISGHDNLYWYRRVMGKEIKFLLHFVKESKQDESGMPNNRFLAERTGGTYSTLKVQPAELEDSGVYFCASSPAGLPYEQYFGPGTRLTVT.

This clone has just a few counts. Sequence at one end of the junction differs from germline and may be a read error. The chain joins TRBV30 to TRBJ2-7; perhaps TRBD2 as D (6 bases). The CDR3 is made up of 11 amino acids. The germline CDR1 and CDR2 sequences are GTSNPN and SVGIG (reference sequence). CDR3 sequence (DNA): TGTGCCTGGAGTTCTAGCGCTCAGGCTTTCTTC. It is translated as CAWSSSAQAFF.

The V gene is TRBV5-1, the J gene TRBJ2-7; no definite D call. This CDR3 contains 14 residues. In germline, CDR1 is SGHRS, CDR2 YFSETQ. The ends were cut back, 2 bases at V and 1 base at J, with 10 bases in the middle. The CDR3 coding sequence is TGCGCCAGCAGCTTTGACGGACCGTCCTACGAGCAGTACTTC. Amino acids: CASSFDGPSYEQYF.